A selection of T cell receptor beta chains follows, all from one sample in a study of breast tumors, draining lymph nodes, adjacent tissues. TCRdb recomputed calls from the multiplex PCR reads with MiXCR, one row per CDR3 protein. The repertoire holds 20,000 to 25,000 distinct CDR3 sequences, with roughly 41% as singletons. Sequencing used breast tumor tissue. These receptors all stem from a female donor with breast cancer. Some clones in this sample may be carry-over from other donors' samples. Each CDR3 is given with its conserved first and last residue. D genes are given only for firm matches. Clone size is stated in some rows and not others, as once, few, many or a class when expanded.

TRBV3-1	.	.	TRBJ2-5	TGTGCCAGCAGCCAAGTTTTCGGGGGGCACCAAGAGACCCAGTACTTC	CASSQVFGGHQETQYF
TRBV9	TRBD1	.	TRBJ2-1	TGTGCCAGCAGCGAGCCCGAGGGGGCCGCTGGGGATGAGCAGTTCTTC	CASSEPEGAAGDEQFF
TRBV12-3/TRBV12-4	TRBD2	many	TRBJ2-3	TGTGCCAGCAGGGAGGTGGGGGGGGACCGAACAGATACGCAGTATTTT	CASREVGGDRTDTQYF
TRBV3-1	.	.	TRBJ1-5	TGTGCCAGTTCCTTCGGTGTGGGGGCGTATCAGCCCCAGCATTTT	CASSFGVGAYQPQHF
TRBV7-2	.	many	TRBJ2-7	TGTGCCAGCAGCTTAGGGGCAGGTCTCTCTACTACGGAGCAGTACTTC	CASSLGAGLSTTEQYF
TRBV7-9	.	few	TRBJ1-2	TGTGCCAGCAGCCCAGACTCCCCGGGCTACACCTTC	CASSPDSPGYTF
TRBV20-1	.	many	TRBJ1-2	TGCAGTGCTAGAGATTTACGGGTCGGGAACTATGGCTACACCTTC	CSARDLRVGNYGYTF
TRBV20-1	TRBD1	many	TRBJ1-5	TGCAGTGCTTCCGGGACAGATGTATGGCCCCAGCATTTT	CSASGTDVWPQHF
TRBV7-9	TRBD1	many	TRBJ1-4	TGTGCCAGCAGCTGGAGGGAGGGGGCTGAAAAACTGTTTTTT	CASSWREGAEKLFF
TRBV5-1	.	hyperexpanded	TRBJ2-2	TGCGCCAGCAGCTTGCGAAACAGCGGGGAGCTGTTTTTT	CASSLRNSGELFF